Below are 10 T cell receptor beta chains sequenced from a single sample in a study of T-cell reconstitution after alpha-beta-depleted transplantation in children. Construction of the TCRbeta library involved unique molecular identifiers. TCRdb reprocessed the PCR reads with MiXCR, giving one entry per CDR3 protein. The sample has about 980,000 distinct CDR3 sequences, roughly 29% seen once. The starting material was PBMCs, mostly from graft donor cells, obtained 360 days after TCRalphabeta/CD19-depleted stem cell transplant. These receptors were collected from a boy younger than two who had a stem cell transplant for SCID, so the T cells may come from the graft donor.

This clonotype was counted between two and nine times. The chain employs TRBV20-1 and TRBJ2-1; 8 bases line up with TRBD2. The germline V gene has CDR1 DFQATT and CDR2 SNEGSKA (reference sequence). The ends lost 3 bases at V and 7 bases at J; junction bases unmatched: 8. There are 14 residues in the CDR3. This chain's CDR3 is CSASPGGAWNEQFF. As DNA, the CDR3 is TGCAGTGCTAGTCCCGGGGGGGCGTGGAATGAGCAGTTCTTC.

The rearrangement uses TRBV6-5 and TRBJ1-2; no reliable D call. The CDR3 is made up of 13 amino acids. Trimming stripped 3 bases from V and 4 bases from J, with 9 bases between. Per germline, CDR1 MNHEY and CDR2 SVGAGI. Written as DNA, the CDR3 is TGTGCCAGCAGTTATACCCCATCCTATGGCTACACCTTC. Its translation: CASSYTPSYGYTF.

The chain joins TRBV24-1 to TRBJ2-7; the match to TRBD1 covers 7 bases. Germline V lookup: CDR1 KGHDR, CDR2 SFDVKD. This CDR3 contains 13 residues. Trimming removed 9 bases from V and 0 bases from J; junction bases left unmatched: 4. The CDR3 DNA follows: TGTGCCACCGGGGACAGTAGCTCCTACGAGCAGTACTTC. Translation: CATGDSSSYEQYF.

This clonotype showed up just a few times. J is TRBJ1-5 and V is TRBV4-1, with 7 bases lining up with TRBD1. CDR3 length equals 15 residues. The V and J ends lost 2 bases and 5 bases, in that order; junction bases with no gene match: 6. The germline V gene has CDR1 MGHRA and CDR2 YSYEKL. The CDR3 here is CASSQKARGDQPQHF. The CDR3 bases are TGCGCCAGCAGCCAAAAAGCCAGGGGGGATCAGCCCCAGCATTTT.

Only a few counts were recorded for this clonotype. The J gene is TRBJ1-5, the V gene TRBV20-1; no definite D call. Germline V lookup: CDR1 DFQATT, CDR2 SNEGSKA (reference sequence). Trimming took off 6 bases at V and 4 bases at J, with 10 bases between the two ends. The CDR3 consists of 12 residues. The CDR3 protein is CSALQGNQPQHF. CDR3 nucleotides: TGCAGTGCCCTACAAGGGAATCAGCCCCAGCATTTT.

In its sample, this clonotype was seen a few times. Here the CDR3 DNA reads TGTGCCAGCAGTTTTGGACAGGTAGAAGGCTACACCTTC. Protein: CASSFGQVEGYTF. The V gene is TRBV12-3 or TRBV12-4, the J gene TRBJ1-2, with 7 bases identical to TRBD1. The CDR3 is 13 residues long. With 3 bases clipped from V and 8 bases from J, the junction kept 6 bases outside the gene matches.

The chain carries TRBV20-1 and TRBJ2-5, with 8 positions matching TRBD2. The J segment lost 5 bases and the V segment lost 4 bases, leaving 6 bases of the junction unmatched. This CDR3 comprises 13 residues. The germline V gene encodes CDR1 DFQATT and CDR2 SNEGSKA (reference sequence). CDR3 in DNA: TGCAGTGCTACAGACGGGGGGGTGGAGACCCAGTACTTC. Its translation: CSATDGGVETQYF.

This clonotype appeared a few times. V is TRBV5-6 and J is TRBJ2-2; perhaps TRBD2 as D (6 bases). CDR3 size: 15 residues. Germline loops: CDR1 SGHDT, CDR2 YYEEEE. Trimming pared 3 bases from V and 5 bases from J, leaving 14 bases between. The CDR3 protein is CASSSGPGETGELFF. The CDR3 nucleotides read TGTGCCAGCAGCTCTGGCCCGGGGGAAACCGGGGAGCTGTTTTTT.

This clonotype came up a few times. This chain connects TRBV27 to TRBJ2-7; tentative D call: TRBD2 (6 bases). The CDR3 contains 13 residues. The germline V gene has CDR1 MNHEY and CDR2 SMNVEV (reference sequence). With 3 bases removed from V and 5 bases from J, the gap between germline ends came to 11 bases. The CDR3 spells CASSLKLAHEQYF. The CDR3 bases are TGTGCCAGCAGTTTGAAACTAGCCCACGAGCAGTACTTC.

The chain links TRBV9 to TRBJ2-5; 12 positions match TRBD2. CDR1 is SGDLS, CDR2 YYNGEE, per germline. The CDR3 covers 17 residues. The ends lost 0 bases at V and 4 bases at J; junction bases unmatched: 7. DNA of the CDR3: TGTGCCAGCAGCGTAGGACTAGCGGGGGCAGGCGGAGAGACCCAGTACTTC. Translated, it gives CASSVGLAGAGGETQYF.